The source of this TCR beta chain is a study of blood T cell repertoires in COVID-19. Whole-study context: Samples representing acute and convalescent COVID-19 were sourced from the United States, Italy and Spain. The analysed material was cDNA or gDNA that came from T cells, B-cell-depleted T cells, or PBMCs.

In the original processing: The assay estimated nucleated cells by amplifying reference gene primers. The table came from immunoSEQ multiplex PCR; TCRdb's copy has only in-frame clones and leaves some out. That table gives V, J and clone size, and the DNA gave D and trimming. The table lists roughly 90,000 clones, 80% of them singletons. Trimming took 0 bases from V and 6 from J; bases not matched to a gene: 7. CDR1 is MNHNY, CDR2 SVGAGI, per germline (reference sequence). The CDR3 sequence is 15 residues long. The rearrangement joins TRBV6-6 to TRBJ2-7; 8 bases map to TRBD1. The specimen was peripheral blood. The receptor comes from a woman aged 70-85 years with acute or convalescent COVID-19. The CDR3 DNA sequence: TGTGCCAGCAGTTACTCGCAGGGGGCCCGTATCGAGCAGTACTTC. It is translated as CASSYSQGARIEQYF.